This TCR beta chain was recorded in a study of cytomegalovirus exposure and HLA in healthy donors. Overall study results and limits: In a later analysis, first-cohort TCR clusters were found to tend to co-occur in the approximately 120 validation repertoires. Despite most TCR sequences being rare, some public TCRs occurred in many donors. Using the classifier, cytomegalovirus status was reportedly diagnosed with high specificity and sensitivity.

The CDR3 spans 15 residues. V lost 6 bases and J lost 5; bases outside the gene matches: 8. Germline V CDR1 and CDR2: WNHNN, SYGVQD (reference sequence). The method was immunoSEQ multiplex PCR; TCRdb's version includes in-frame clones alone and lacks a portion of them. The data hold fewer than 400,000 clones, with roughly 88% observed a single time. A remark on this clone: Its antigen is still unknown.

The origin of this receptor is a woman aged 18-29 years in good health and CMV-seronegative. The J gene is TRBJ2-1, the V gene TRBV10-1, with 9 nucleotides matching TRBD2. The specimen sequenced was PBMCs. CDR3 DNA: TGCGCCAGCAGCTTTACTAGCGGGCCGGACAATGAGCAGTTCTTC. It codes for CASSFTSGPDNEQFF.